This T cell receptor (beta chain) emerged from a study of T-cell reconstitution after alpha-beta-depleted transplantation in children. Germline V gene sequence: CDR1 MGHRA, CDR2 YSYEKL. The CDR3 is 16 amino acids. V lost 2 bases, J lost 1 base, and 12 bases lay in between. This clonotype was observed a handful of times. Preparing the TCRbeta library involved the use of unique molecular identifiers. TCRdb re-called the PCR reads through MiXCR, storing one row per CDR3 protein. The data show 450,000 to 600,000 distinct CDR3 sequences, roughly a tenth seen once. V is TRBV4-1 and J is TRBJ2-1; the D is unclear. The starting material was PBMCs, obtained before TCRalphabeta/CD19-depleted stem cell transplant. The TCR comes from a child between 2 and 9 years old with inherited bone marrow failure, due to receive a stem cell transplant. The CDR3 DNA is TGCGCCAGCAGCCAACTCGATCTTATGTCCTACAATGAGCAGTTCTTC. Protein product: CASSQLDLMSYNEQFF.